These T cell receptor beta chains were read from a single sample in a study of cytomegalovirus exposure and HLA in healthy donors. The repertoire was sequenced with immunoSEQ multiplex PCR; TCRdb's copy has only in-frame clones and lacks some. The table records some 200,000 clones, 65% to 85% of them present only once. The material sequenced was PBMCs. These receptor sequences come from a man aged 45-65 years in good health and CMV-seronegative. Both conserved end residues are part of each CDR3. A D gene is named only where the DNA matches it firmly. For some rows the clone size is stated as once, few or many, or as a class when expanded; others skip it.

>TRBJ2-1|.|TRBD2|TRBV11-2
CASSIGLAGVLDNEQFF
TGTGCCAGCAGCATCGGACTAGCGGGAGTGCTAGACAATGAGCAGTTCTTC
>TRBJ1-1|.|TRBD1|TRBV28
CASSLLSGQGNTEAFF
TGTGCCAGCAGTTTACTTTCAGGACAGGGAAACACTGAAGCTTTCTTT
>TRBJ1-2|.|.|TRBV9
CASSLGGGYGYTF
TGTGCCAGCAGCCTAGGAGGGGGCTATGGCTACACCTTC
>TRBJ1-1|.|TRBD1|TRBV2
CASLRDRVNTEAFF
TGTGCCAGCCTCCGGGACAGGGTGAACACTGAAGCTTTCTTT
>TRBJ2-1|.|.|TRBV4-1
CASSHLGALSYNEQFF
TGCGCCAGCAGCCACCTAGGGGCCCTCTCCTACAATGAGCAGTTCTTC
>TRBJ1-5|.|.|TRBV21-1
CASSKGGGEVSNQPQHF
TGTGCCAGCAGCAAAGGGGGGGGCGAGGTTAGCAATCAGCCCCAGCATTTT
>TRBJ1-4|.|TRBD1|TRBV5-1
CASSSRQGQVEKLFF
TGCGCCAGCAGCTCACGACAGGGACAGGTTGAAAAACTGTTTTTT
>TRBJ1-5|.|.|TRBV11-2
CASSSRQGGQPQHF
TGTGCCAGCAGTTCACGTCAGGGAGGACAGCCCCAGCATTTT
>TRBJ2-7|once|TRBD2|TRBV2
CASSDGGERYEQYF
TGTGCCAGCAGCGATGGGGGGGAAAGGTACGAGCAGTACTTC
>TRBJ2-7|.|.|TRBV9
CASSVGPGSYEQYF
TGTGCCAGCAGCGTAGGTCCAGGGTCCTACGAGCAGTACTTC
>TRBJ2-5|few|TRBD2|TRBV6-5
CASSYRTSDYQYF
TGTGCCAGCAGCTACCGGACTAGCGACTACCAGTACTTC
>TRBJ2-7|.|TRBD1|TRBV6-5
CASRTGEKRYEQYF
TGTGCCAGCAGGACAGGGGAAAAGCGGTACGAGCAGTACTTC
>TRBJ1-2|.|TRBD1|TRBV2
CARGQGDGYTF
TGTGCCAGAGGACAGGGCGATGGCTACACCTTC
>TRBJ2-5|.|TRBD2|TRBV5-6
CASSSWVAGSQETQYF
TGTGCCAGCAGCTCCTGGGTAGCGGGTAGTCAAGAGACCCAGTACTTC
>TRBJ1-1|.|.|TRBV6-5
CASKQGAGGEAFF
TGTGCCAGCAAGCAGGGAGCGGGCGGTGAAGCTTTCTTT
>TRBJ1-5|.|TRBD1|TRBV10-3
CAIRSEQGRSNQPQHF
TGTGCCATCAGGTCGGAACAGGGGCGTAGCAATCAGCCCCAGCATTTT
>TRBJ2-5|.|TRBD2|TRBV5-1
CASSSGLAGGVETQYF
TGCGCCAGCAGCTCCGGACTAGCGGGAGGTGTGGAGACCCAGTACTTC
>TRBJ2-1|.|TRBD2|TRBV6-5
CASARGDNEQFF
TGTGCCAGCGCACGGGGGGACAATGAGCAGTTCTTC
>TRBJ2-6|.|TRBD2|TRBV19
CASSIDSGRTGANVLTF
TGTGCCAGTAGTATTGATAGCGGGAGGACTGGGGCCAACGTCCTGACTTTC
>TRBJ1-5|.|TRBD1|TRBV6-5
CASSYSWTGGSPQHF
TGTGCCAGCAGTTATTCTTGGACAGGGGGCTCGCCCCAGCATTTT